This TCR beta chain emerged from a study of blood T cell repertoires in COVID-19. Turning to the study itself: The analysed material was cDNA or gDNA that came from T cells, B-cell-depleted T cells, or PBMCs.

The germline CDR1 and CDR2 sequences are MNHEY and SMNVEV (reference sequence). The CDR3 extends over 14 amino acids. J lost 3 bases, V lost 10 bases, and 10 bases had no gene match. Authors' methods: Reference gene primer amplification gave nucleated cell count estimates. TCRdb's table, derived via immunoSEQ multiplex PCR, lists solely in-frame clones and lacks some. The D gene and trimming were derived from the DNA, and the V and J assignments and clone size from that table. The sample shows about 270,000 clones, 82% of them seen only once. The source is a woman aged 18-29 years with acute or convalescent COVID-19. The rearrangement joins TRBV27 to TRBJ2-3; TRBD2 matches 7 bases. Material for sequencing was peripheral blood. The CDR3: CATGRSSGTDTQYF. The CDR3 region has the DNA TGTGCCACCGGTCGGAGTAGCGGGACAGATACGCAGTATTTT.